This TCR beta chain was recorded in a study of shared clonotypes between healthy human individuals. About the research overall: Three CD4 naive, three CD4 memory, two CD8 naive and one CD8 memory plate were used per donor. General study findings and limits: Blood alone was sampled, and tissue repertoires likely differ. Memory subsets had estimated richness that was generally smaller than that of naive subsets.

Per the study methods: ImmunoSEQ junction-only sequences lacked quality scores, so their filtering differed. This table comes from immunoSEQ multiplex PCR, and its TCRdb copy is limited to in-frame clones, with some not included. The V and J calls and clone size are taken from that table; D and trimming were inferred from the DNA. The sample has roughly 1,800,000 clones, approximately 94% seen once. Naive-designated CD8 cells lacked CD45RO, were positively enriched for CCR7, and omitted terminally differentiated effector memory CD45RA+ cells. Note on this clone: Its antigen is as yet unknown.

V was pared by 3 bases and J by 1 base, with 18 bases between. This CDR3 spans 17 amino acids. In germline, CDR1 is SGHDT, CDR2 YYEEEE. The source is a young man in good health. The chain combines TRBV5-6 with TRBJ2-3, with D possibly matching TRBD2 (6 bases). Sequencing input: naive CD8+ T cells sorted from blood. DNA of the CDR3: TGTGCCAGCAGCTCCGTCCCCGGGGGATATGGCACAGATACGCAGTATTTT. This encodes CASSSVPGGYGTDTQYF. Using reference TRBV5-6 and TRBJ2-3 for the parts outside the CDR3, the full variable domain is DAGVTQSPTHLIKTRGQQVTLRCSPKSGHDTVSWYQQALGQGPQFIFQYYEEEERQRGNFPDRFSGHQFPNYSSELNVNALLLGDSALYLCASSSVPGGYGTDTQYFGPGTRLTVL.